This TCR beta chain stems from a study of Graves' ophthalmopathy and Graves' hyperthyroidism. This clonotype occurred many times. Its antigen is undetermined. As the template, RNA transcripts were used to amplify TCR beta CDR3 regions. First-round RT-PCR employed HTBI primers, with a second-round multiplex PCR after it. TCRdb redid the calling of the multiplex PCR reads with MiXCR, one entry per CDR3 protein. The table includes roughly 400,000 distinct CDR3 sequences, about a sixth detected once. V gave up 1 base and J gave up 4 bases; unmatched junction bases: 7. CDR1 is DFQATT and CDR2 is SNEGSKA in the germline V gene (reference sequence). The CDR3 contains 16 residues. Ophthalmopathy-affected donors exhibited moderate-to-severe activity, CAS ≥3, NOSPECS ≥4, and duration under 3 months. Clinical symptoms and serum thyroxine were used for diagnosis; TRAb, thyroid ultrasound and orbital computed tomography were also relied on.

Study conclusions and caveats: A majority of expanded thyroid clonotypes exceeding 0.001 frequency were likewise present in blood. Between ophthalmopathy and stable hyperthyroidism, a 13-signature model drew a separation with about 85% sensitivity and around 80% specificity.

Sequencing was performed on peripheral blood. The V and J genes are TRBV20-1 and TRBJ2-7, with 13 bases that match TRBD2. The sequence was collected from a woman younger than 35 with Graves' ophthalmopathy. CDR3 DNA: TGCAGTGCTAGAGCCCGGGGACTAGCGGGACTATACGAGCAGTACTTC. Amino acid sequence: CSARARGLAGLYEQYF.